Included here is one TCR beta chain sequence, with context. No cognate antigen has been identified for it. Base qualities are not recorded, but no much larger clone differs from it by a single base. This sample is drawn from a study of CD8+ T cells in alopecia areata (dated by TCRdb to the late 2010s). Background for the entire study: The treated patients, all with moderate-to-severe alopecia areata, were enrolled in an open-label pilot trial of oral tofacitinib given at 5 to 10 mg twice daily. Tofacitinib was administered for 6 to 18 months, and 6 months of follow-up off drug were then conducted to assess delayed response and recurrence. For the treated patients, the SALT score, which quantifies what percentage of scalp surface area is affected, served as the measure of disease severity. To study T cell clonal expansion in alopecia areata, the researchers applied high-throughput TCRbeta sequencing to both the C3H/HeJ mouse model and human patients. Human TCRbeta sequencing covered scalp tissue and sorted CD4+ and CD8+ peripheral blood T cells from patchy and totalis/universalis alopecia areata patients and healthy controls. Biopsies were taken from tofacitinib-treated patients at baseline and at 4 and 24 weeks of treatment, and a later scalp biopsy was taken in several of the tofacitinib-treated patients. Scalp clonality was compared across normal scalp (n=4), patchy alopecia areata scalp (n=8), and alopecia totalis/universalis scalp (n=8). RNA was obtained with the PAXgene miRNA kit for fixed scalp, the miRNeasy kit for PBMCs, and the RNeasy kit for mouse skin. TCRbeta CDR3 regions were amplified by immunoSEQ multiplex PCR with 35 Vbeta forward and 13 Jbeta reverse primers.

The receptor library was made with the immunoSEQ multiplex PCR assay. RNA was extracted from all samples and reverse transcribed into cDNA, which served as template for TCR sequencing. First-strand cDNA was synthesized with SuperScript III using a 2:1 mix of oligo-dT and random hexamers. A synthetic immune receptor repertoire was used to gauge amplification bias, and whatever bias remained was removed computationally. The authors' analysis ran thus. Raw reads were preprocessed to remove errors, and CDR3 was defined according to IMGT conventions as the region from the conserved cysteine to phenylalanine. To get clonality, Shannon entropy was normalized by log2 of the number of productive unique TCRs and the result was subtracted from 1. Scalp TCRbeta sequences were cross-referenced with sorted blood CD4 and CD8 repertoires so that the CD4 or CD8 identity of scalp clones could be inferred. TCRdb retrieved this table from immuneACCESS and kept in-frame rearrangements only. Not all clones are present; in checked studies, unresolved V genes account for under half, and no reason is known for the remainder. The DNA was the basis for D and trimming; V, J and clone size are from that table. This sample has approximately 210,000 clones in its table, and around three fifths of those were observed once. The ten top clones hold approximately 0.93% of the sample.

The CDR3 has 14 amino acids, counting the end cysteine and phenylalanine. Only CDR3 DNA remains: 42 bases, in frame from the first base. For CDR1 and CDR2, the germline V gene lists SNHLY and FYNNEI. Relative to germline, V is missing 6 bases and J is missing 4 bases, with 5 bases of the junction outside any gene match. The time point tag for this specimen amounts to: around 22 weeks on oral tofacitinib. This sample's treatment or condition label indicates: oral pan-JAK inhibitor, 5-10 mg twice daily. Lesional scalp punch biopsies and peripheral blood were collected from alopecia areata patients. PBMCs were separated by density centrifugation and stained for CD3, CD4 and CD8, after which CD4+ and CD8+ T cells were sorted on a FACSAria. Beyond this particular receptor, the publication reports: Unlike mouse skin, which is dominated by gammadelta T cells, normal human skin has resident alphabeta T cells that are also sequenced, and this complicates analysis of the scalp TCR repertoire. Because the treated cohort was small and included a single nonresponder, larger studies are needed to assess links between baseline CD8+ expansion and response. During tofacitinib treatment, many expanded lesional clones stuck around in both scalp and blood, and this persistence may partly explain why relapse happens after treatment is stopped. TCR sequences shared between patients were less clear than in mice, possibly partly because of HLA diversity in the patient population. Compared with normal scalp, lesional scalp, particularly in alopecia totalis/universalis, had higher clonality and more expanded CD8+ clones, which suggests antigenic drive. Tofacitinib significantly lowered scalp clonality and the number of expanded CD8+ clones among the top 100 scalp clones.

The receptor was derived from a human donor with alopecia areata. This chain joins TRBV2 to TRBJ1-4, and TRBD1 aligns with 7 junction nucleotides. This specimen was CD4+ T cells sorted from blood, taken at week 24, from a patient treated with tofacitinib. This receptor carries the CDR3 CASRKGANNEKLFF. Read as DNA, the sequence is TGTGCCAGCAGGAAGGGGGCCAATAATGAAAAACTGTTTTTT.